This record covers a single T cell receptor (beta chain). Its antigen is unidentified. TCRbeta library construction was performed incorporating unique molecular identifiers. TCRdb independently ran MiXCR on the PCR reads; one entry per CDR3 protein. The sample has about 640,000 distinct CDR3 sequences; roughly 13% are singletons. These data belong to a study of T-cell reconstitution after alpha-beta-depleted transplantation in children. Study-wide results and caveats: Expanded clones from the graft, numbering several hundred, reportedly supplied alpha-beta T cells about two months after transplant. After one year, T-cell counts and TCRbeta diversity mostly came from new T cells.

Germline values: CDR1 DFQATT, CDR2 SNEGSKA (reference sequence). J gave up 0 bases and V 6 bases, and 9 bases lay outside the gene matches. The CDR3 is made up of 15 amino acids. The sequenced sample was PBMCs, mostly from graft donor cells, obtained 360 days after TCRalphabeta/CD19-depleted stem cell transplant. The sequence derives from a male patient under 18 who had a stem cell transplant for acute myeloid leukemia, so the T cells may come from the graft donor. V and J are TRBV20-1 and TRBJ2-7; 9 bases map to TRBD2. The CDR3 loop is CSAEDSGRSSYEQYF. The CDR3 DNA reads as TGCAGTGCGGAGGACAGCGGGAGGAGCTCCTACGAGCAGTACTTC.